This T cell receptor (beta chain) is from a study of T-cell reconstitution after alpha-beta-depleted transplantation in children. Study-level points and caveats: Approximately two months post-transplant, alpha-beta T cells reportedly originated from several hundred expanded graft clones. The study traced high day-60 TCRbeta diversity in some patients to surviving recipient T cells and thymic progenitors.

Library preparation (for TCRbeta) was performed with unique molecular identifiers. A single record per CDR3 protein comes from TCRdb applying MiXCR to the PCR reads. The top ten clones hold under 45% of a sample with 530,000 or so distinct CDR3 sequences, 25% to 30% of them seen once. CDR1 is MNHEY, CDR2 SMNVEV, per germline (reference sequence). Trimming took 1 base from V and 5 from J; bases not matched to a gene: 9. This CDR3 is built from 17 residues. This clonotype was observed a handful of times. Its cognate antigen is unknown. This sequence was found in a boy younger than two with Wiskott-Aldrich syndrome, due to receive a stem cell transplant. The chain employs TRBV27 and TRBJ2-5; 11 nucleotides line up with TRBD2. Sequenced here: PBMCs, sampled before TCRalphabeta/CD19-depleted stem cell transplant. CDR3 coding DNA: TGTGCCAGCAGTTTATTGCTAGCGGGAGGCGCCACGGAGACCCAGTACTTC. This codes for CASSLLLAGGATETQYF.